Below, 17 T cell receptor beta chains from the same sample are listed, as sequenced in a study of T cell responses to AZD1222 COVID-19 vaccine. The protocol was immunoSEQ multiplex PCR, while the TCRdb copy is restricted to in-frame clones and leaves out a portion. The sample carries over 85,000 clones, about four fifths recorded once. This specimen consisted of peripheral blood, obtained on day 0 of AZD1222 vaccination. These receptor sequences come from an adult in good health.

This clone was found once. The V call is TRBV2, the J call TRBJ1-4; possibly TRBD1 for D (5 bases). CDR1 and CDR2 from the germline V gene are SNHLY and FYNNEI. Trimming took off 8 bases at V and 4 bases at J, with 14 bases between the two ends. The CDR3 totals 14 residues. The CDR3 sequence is CASGRGGSNEKLFF. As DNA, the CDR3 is TGTGCCAGCGGCCGCGGGGGAAGTAATGAAAAACTGTTTTTT. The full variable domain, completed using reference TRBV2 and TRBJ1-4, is EPEVTQTPSHQVTQMGQEVILRCVPISNHLYFYWYRQILGQKVEFLVSFYNNEISEKSEIFDDQFSVERPDGSNFTLKIRSTKLEDSAMYFCASGRGGSNEKLFFGSGTQLSVL.

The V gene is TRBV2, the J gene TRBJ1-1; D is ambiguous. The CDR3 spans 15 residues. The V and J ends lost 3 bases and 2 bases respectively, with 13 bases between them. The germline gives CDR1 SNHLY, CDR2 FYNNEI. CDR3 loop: CASSEKLRVNTEAFF. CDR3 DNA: TGTGCCAGCAGTGAGAAGTTAAGGGTCAACACTGAAGCTTTCTTT.

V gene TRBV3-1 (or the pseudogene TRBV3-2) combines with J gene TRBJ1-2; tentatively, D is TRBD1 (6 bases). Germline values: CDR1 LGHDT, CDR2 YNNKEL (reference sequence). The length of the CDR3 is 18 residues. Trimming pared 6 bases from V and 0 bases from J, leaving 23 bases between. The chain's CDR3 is CASSRSLGGRTANYGYTF. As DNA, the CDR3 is TGTGCCAGCAGTAGAAGTCTGGGGGGCAGAACCGCTAACTATGGCTACACCTTC.

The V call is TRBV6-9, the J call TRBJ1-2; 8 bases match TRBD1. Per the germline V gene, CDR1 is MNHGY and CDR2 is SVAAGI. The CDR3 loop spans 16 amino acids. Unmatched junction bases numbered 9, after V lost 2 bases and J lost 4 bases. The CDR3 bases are TGTGCCAGCAGTTATGGCCAGGGGGCTTCCTGCTATGGCTACACCTTC. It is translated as CASSYGQGASCYGYTF.

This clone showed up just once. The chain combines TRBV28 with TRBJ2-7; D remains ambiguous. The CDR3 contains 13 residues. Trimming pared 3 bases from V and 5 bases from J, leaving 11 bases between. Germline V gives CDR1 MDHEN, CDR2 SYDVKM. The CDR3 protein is CASSLGGRDEQYF. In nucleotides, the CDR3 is TGTGCCAGCAGTTTGGGCGGCCGGGACGAGCAGTACTTC.

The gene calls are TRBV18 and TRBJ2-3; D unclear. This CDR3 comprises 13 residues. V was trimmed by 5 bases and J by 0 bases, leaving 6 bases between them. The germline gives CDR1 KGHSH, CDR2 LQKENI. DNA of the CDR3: TGTGCCAGCTCAGACCTAAGCACAGATACGCAGTATTTT. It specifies CASSDLSTDTQYF.

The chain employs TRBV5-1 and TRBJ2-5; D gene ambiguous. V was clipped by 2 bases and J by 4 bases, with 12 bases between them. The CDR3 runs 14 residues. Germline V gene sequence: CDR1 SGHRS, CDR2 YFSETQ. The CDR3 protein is CASSLSSVAETQYF. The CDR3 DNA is TGCGCCAGCAGCTTATCCAGCGTGGCAGAGACCCAGTACTTC.

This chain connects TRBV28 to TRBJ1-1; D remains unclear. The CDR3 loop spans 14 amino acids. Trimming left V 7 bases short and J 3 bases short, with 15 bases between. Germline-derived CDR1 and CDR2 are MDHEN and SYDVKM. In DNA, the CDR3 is TGTGCCAGCACCGGAGGATCGGGGTACACTGAAGCTTTCTTT. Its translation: CASTGGSGYTEAFF. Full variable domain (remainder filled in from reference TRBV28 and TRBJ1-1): DVKVTQSSRYLVKRTGEKVFLECVQDMDHENMFWYRQDPGLGLRLIYFSYDVKMKEKGDIPEGYSVSREKKERFSLILESASTNQTSMYLCASTGGSGYTEAFFGQGTRLTVV.

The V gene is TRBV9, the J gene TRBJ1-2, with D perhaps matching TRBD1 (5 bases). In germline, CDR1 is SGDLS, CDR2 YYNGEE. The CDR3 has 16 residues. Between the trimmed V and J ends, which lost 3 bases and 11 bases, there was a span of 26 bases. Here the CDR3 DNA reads TGTGCCAGCAGCGGAGGGTCCGGCCGGTCCGGTGAGGGGTACACCTTC. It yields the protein CASSGGSGRSGEGYTF.

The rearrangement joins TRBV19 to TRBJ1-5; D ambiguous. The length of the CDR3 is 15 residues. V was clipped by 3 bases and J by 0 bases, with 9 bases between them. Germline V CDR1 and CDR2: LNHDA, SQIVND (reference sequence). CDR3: CASSMEGYSNQPQHF. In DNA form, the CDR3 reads TGTGCCAGTAGTATGGAGGGCTATAGCAATCAGCCCCAGCATTTT. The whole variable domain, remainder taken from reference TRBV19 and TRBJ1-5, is DGGITQSPKYLFRKEGQNVTLSCEQNLNHDAMYWYRQDPGQGLRLIYYSQIVNDFQKGDIAEGYSVSREKKESFPLTVTSAQKNPTAFYLCASSMEGYSNQPQHFGDGTRLSIL.

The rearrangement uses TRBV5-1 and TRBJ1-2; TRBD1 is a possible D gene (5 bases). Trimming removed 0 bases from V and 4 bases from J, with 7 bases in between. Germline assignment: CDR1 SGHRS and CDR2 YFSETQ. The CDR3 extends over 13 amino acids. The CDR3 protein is CASSLGQLYGYTF. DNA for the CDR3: TGCGCCAGCAGCTTGGGACAGCTCTATGGCTACACCTTC.

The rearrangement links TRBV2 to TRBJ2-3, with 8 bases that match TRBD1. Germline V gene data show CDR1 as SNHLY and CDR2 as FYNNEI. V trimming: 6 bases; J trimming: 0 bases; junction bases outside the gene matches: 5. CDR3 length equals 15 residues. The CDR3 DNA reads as TGTGCCAGCAGAGGTGACAGGGGCAGCACAGATACGCAGTATTTT. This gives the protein CASRGDRGSTDTQYF.

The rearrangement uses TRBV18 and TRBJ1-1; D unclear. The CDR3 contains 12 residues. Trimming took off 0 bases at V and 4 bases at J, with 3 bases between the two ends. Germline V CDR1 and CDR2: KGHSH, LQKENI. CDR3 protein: CASSPPGTEAFF. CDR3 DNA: TGTGCCAGCTCACCACCGGGCACTGAAGCTTTCTTT.

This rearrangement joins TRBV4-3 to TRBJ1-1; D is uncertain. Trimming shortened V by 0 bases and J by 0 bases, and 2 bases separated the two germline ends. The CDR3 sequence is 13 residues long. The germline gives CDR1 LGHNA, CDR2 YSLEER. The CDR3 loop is CASSQEVNTEAFF. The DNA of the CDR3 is TGCGCCAGCAGCCAAGAGGTGAACACTGAAGCTTTCTTT.

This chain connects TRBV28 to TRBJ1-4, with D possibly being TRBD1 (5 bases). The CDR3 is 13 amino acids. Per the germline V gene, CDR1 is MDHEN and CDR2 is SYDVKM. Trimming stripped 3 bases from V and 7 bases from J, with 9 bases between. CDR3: CASSFPGFEKLFF. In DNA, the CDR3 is TGTGCCAGCAGTTTCCCAGGGTTTGAAAAACTGTTTTTT. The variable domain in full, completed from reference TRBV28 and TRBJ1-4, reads DVKVTQSSRYLVKRTGEKVFLECVQDMDHENMFWYRQDPGLGLRLIYFSYDVKMKEKGDIPEGYSVSREKKERFSLILESASTNQTSMYLCASSFPGFEKLFFGSGTQLSVL.

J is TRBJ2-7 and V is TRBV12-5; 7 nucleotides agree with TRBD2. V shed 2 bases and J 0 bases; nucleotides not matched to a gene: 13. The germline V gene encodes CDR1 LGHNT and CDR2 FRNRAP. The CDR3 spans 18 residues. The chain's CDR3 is CASGLWEGQAGNSYEQYF. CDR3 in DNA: TGTGCTAGTGGTTTGTGGGAGGGTCAGGCAGGAAACTCCTACGAGCAGTACTTC.

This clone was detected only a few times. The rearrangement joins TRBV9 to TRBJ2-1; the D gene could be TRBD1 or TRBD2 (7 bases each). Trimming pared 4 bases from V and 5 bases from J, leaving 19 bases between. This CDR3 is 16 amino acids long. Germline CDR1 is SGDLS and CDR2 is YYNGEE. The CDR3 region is CASSPHSGGGNNEQFF. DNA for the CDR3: TGTGCCAGCAGCCCCCACTCAGGGGGAGGGAACAATGAGCAGTTCTTC.